The 29 T cell receptor beta chains in this list originate from one sample, sequenced in a study of blood T cell repertoires in COVID-19 (dated by TCRdb to about 2020). Library preparation was by the immunoSEQ multiplex PCR assay. The table was pulled from immuneACCESS by TCRdb, which kept in-frame rearrangements only. Such tables lose some clones; where checked, under half of the loss comes from unresolved V genes, and the rest has no known cause. A total of approximately 150,000 clones appear in this sample, 75% to 90% of them only once. About 5.2% of the sample is held by the ten biggest clonotypes. The specimen sequenced was PBMCs or T cells enriched from blood (not recorded which). The receptor source for this set is a man in his 70s who had been exposed to COVID-19.

This chain uses TRBV2 with TRBJ1-2; 9 bases match TRBD1. The CDR3 spans 12 residues. J lost 7 bases, V lost 6 bases, and 3 bases had no gene match. Germline-derived CDR1 and CDR2 are SNHLY and FYNNEI. In DNA, the CDR3 is TGTGCCAGCAGCTGGGACAGGGCTGGCTACACCTTC. Translation: CASSWDRAGYTF.

The gene calls are TRBV5-1 and TRBJ2-3; 7 bases map to TRBD2. J gave up 3 bases and V 2 bases, and 6 bases lay outside the gene matches. CDR1 is SGHRS, CDR2 YFSETQ, per germline. The length of the CDR3 is 15 residues. Written as DNA, the CDR3 is TGCGCCAGCAGCTTAGGCGGGGGTAAAACAGATACGCAGTATTTT. This gives the protein CASSLGGGKTDTQYF.

The chain joins TRBV7-9 to TRBJ2-1; D perhaps matches TRBD1 (5 bases). Trimming removed 2 bases at V and 9 bases at J, with 8 bases between. CDR1 is SEHNR and CDR2 is FQNEAQ in the germline V gene (reference sequence). The CDR3 has 12 residues. The CDR3 protein is CASSLPQVEQFF. The CDR3 DNA sequence: TGTGCCAGCAGCTTACCACAGGTTGAGCAGTTCTTC.

The V gene is TRBV7-6, the J gene TRBJ2-5, with TRBD1 identical over 11 bases. Germline V lookup: CDR1 SGHVS, CDR2 FNYEAQ. The CDR3 runs to 16 residues. CDR3 loop: CARSGGQGDQEETQYF. The CDR3 DNA is TGTGCGAGAAGTGGGGGACAGGGGGATCAAGAAGAGACCCAGTACTTC.

This rearrangement joins TRBV7-2 to TRBJ1-6; D unclear. V was trimmed by 4 bases and J by 4 bases, leaving 8 bases between them. This CDR3 contains 14 residues. Per germline, CDR1 SGHTA and CDR2 FQGNSA. The CDR3 region is CASSSPPYNSPLHF. CDR3 DNA: TGTGCCAGCAGCTCCCCTCCTTATAATTCACCCCTCCACTTT.

CDR3 amino acids: CASSFTGTRGDTQYF. In DNA, the CDR3 is TGTGCCAGCAGCTTCACCGGGACAAGGGGGGATACGCAGTATTTT. The chain links TRBV7-2 to TRBJ2-3; D may be TRBD1 (6 bases). Trimming cost V 3 bases and J 6 bases, with 16 bases left between them. This CDR3 contains 15 residues. Germline CDR1 reads SGHTA; CDR2 reads FQGNSA. The complete variable domain, with remaining parts taken from reference TRBV7-2 and TRBJ2-3, reads GAGVSQSPSNKVTEKGKDVELRCDPISGHTALYWYRQSLGQGLEFLIYFQGNSAPDKSGLPSDRFSAERTGGSVSTLTIQRTQQEDSAVYLCASSFTGTRGDTQYFGPGTRLTVL.

V usage is TRBV5-1 and J usage is TRBJ2-2, with D possibly being TRBD2 (6 bases). This CDR3 is 15 amino acids long. The V end lost 0 bases, the J end lost 1 base, and 7 bases lay between the germline ends. Per the germline V gene, CDR1 is SGHRS and CDR2 is YFSETQ. The CDR3 reads CASSLAGVNTGELFF. CDR3 nucleotides: TGCGCCAGCAGCTTGGCGGGAGTGAACACCGGGGAGCTGTTTTTT.

The chain uses TRBV4-3 and TRBJ2-7, with D possibly TRBD1 on 5 matching bases. Per the germline V gene, CDR1 is LGHNA and CDR2 is YSLEER. The CDR3 is made up of 13 amino acids. Between the trimmed V and J ends, which lost 3 bases and 4 bases, there was a span of 10 bases. The CDR3 sequence is CASSQTVGYEQYF. In nucleotides, the CDR3 is TGCGCCAGCAGCCAGACAGTTGGGTACGAGCAGTACTTC.

The chain employs TRBV28 and TRBJ2-5, with D perhaps matching TRBD1 (6 bases). This CDR3 is built from 14 residues. Germline V gene lookup returns CDR1 MDHEN and CDR2 SYDVKM. Trimming removed 2 bases at V and 1 base at J, with 8 bases between. CDR3 loop: CASSLTGTQETQYF. CDR3 nucleotides: TGTGCCAGCAGTTTAACAGGGACCCAAGAGACCCAGTACTTC.

CDR3 sequence: CASRPTALNYGYTF. For the CDR3, the DNA is TGTGCCAGCAGACCAACAGCTCTGAACTATGGCTACACCTTC. V is TRBV6-5 and J is TRBJ1-2; D not resolved. The CDR3 runs to 14 residues. V was cut by 6 bases and J by 2 bases, with 13 bases left in between. Germline V gene lookup returns CDR1 MNHEY and CDR2 SVGAGI.

V usage is TRBV25-1 and J usage is TRBJ1-4, with 8 bases lining up with TRBD1. V was pared by 4 bases and J by 7 bases, with 2 bases of the junction left unmatched. The CDR3 consists of 13 residues. Germline lookup yields CDR1 MGHDK and CDR2 SYGVNS. In DNA form, the CDR3 reads TGTGCCAGCAGTGCAGGGGGCATTGAAAAACTGTTTTTT. Encoded protein: CASSAGGIEKLFF. Drawing the rest from reference TRBV25-1 and TRBJ1-4, the complete variable domain is EADIYQTPRYLVIGTGKKITLECSQTMGHDKMYWYQQDPGMELHLIHYSYGVNSTEKGDLSSESTVSRIRTEHFPLTLESARPSHTSQYLCASSAGGIEKLFFGSGTQLSVL.

The chain links TRBV11-2 to TRBJ2-1; 14 bases match TRBD2. This CDR3 spans 17 amino acids. Germline values: CDR1 SGHAT, CDR2 FQNNGV. Trimming at V came to 1 base and at J to 8 bases, leaving 7 bases not matched to a gene. DNA of the CDR3: TGTGCCAGCAGCTTAGTTGGGACTAGCGGGAGTCAGTATGAGCAGTTCTTC. This gives the protein CASSLVGTSGSQYEQFF.

This chain uses TRBV19 with TRBJ1-1; 9 bases are shared with TRBD1. The V segment lost 6 bases and the J segment 5 bases; nucleotides outside the gene matches: 10. The CDR3 is 15 amino acids. Germline CDR1 is LNHDA and CDR2 is SQIVND (reference sequence). Written as DNA, the CDR3 is TGTGCCAGTAGGACCACAGGGGGCGGGTGGACTGAAGCTTTCTTT. Amino acid sequence: CASRTTGGGWTEAFF.

This chain connects TRBV4-2 to TRBJ2-1; 12 nucleotides match TRBD2. The CDR3 is 17 amino acids. The J segment lost 7 bases and the V segment lost 1 base, leaving 8 bases of the junction unmatched. CDR1 and CDR2 (germline): LGHNA, YNFKEQ. CDR3 in DNA: TGTGCCAGCAGCCAAGCCCTAGCGGGGGGGAAGGGGAATGAGCAGTTCTTC. Its translation: CASSQALAGGKGNEQFF.

V gene TRBV5-4 combines with J gene TRBJ1-6; D uncertain. This CDR3 has 16 residues. Germline lookup yields CDR1 SGHNT and CDR2 YYREEE (reference sequence). V was clipped by 0 bases and J by 0 bases, with 7 bases between them. CDR3 in amino acids: CASSLEPSSYNSPLHF. The CDR3, as DNA: TGTGCCAGCAGCTTGGAACCGAGCTCCTATAATTCACCCCTCCACTTT.

This chain links TRBV29-1 with TRBJ2-2; 8 bases map to TRBD1. The CDR3 covers 13 residues. V lost 7 bases and J lost 1; bases outside the gene matches: 2. Germline values: CDR1 SQVTM, CDR2 ANQGSEA. CDR3 loop: CSAGTGNTGELFF. The DNA of the CDR3 is TGCAGCGCTGGGACAGGGAACACCGGGGAGCTGTTTTTT.

This clone was seen once. The chain uses TRBV13 and TRBJ2-7; D is possibly TRBD2 (5 bases). Trimming cost V 5 bases and J 3 bases, with 11 bases left between them. The CDR3 totals 13 residues. Germline V CDR1 and CDR2: PRHDT, FYEKMQ (reference sequence). The CDR3 DNA sequence: TGTGCCAGCAGCCCTGGACTGAGCTACGAGCAGTACTTC. Its translation is CASSPGLSYEQYF.

This clone was detected only a few times. This chain joins TRBV7-2 and TRBJ2-3; 13 bases map to TRBD2. Germline lookup yields CDR1 SGHTA and CDR2 FQGNSA. V dropped 5 bases and J dropped 13; count of bases not matched to a gene: 15. The CDR3 contains 16 residues. The chain's CDR3 is CASSPLRGLAGEKEYF. The CDR3 region has the DNA TGTGCCAGCAGCCCTTTGAGAGGACTAGCGGGAGAAAAGGAGTATTTT.

The CDR3 loop is CASTQGRGTEAFF. The DNA for the CDR3 is TGTGCCAGCACCCAGGGTAGGGGCACTGAAGCTTTCTTT. The chain is built from TRBV16 and TRBJ1-1, with a possible D match to TRBD1 (5 bases). The V end was cut by 7 bases, the J end by 4 bases, with 13 bases between. The CDR3 length is 13 residues. From germline, CDR1 is KGHSY and CDR2 FQNENV.

The chain carries TRBV23-1 and TRBJ1-2; TRBD1 aligns across 7 bases. TRBV23-1 is treated as an ORF (open reading frame) with a function not yet certain. The CDR3 contains 15 residues. Losses at the gene ends were 4 bases for V and 5 bases for J; bases not matched to a gene: 10. CDR3 nucleotide sequence: TGCGCCAGCAGTCGTCACCGGGACAGCGGGTATGGCTACACCTTC. As protein: CASSRHRDSGYGYTF.

This chain uses TRBV28 with TRBJ2-3, with D possibly being TRBD1 (5 bases). Trimming removed 3 bases at V and 0 bases at J, with 13 bases between. Germline CDR1 reads MDHEN; CDR2 reads SYDVKM. The CDR3 has 16 residues. The CDR3 is CASSFRAAQSTDTQYF. The DNA of the CDR3 is TGTGCCAGCAGTTTCAGGGCAGCGCAGAGCACAGATACGCAGTATTTT.

The chain carries TRBV18 and TRBJ2-1; 7 bases are shared with TRBD1. J was trimmed by 5 bases and V by 2 bases; bases with no gene match: 6. CDR1 KGHSH and CDR2 LQKENI come from the germline V gene. The CDR3 consists of 15 residues. CDR3 DNA sequence: TGTGCCAGCTCACCAGCACAGGGGTGGAACAATGAGCAGTTCTTC. It codes for CASSPAQGWNNEQFF.

V usage is TRBV12-5 and J usage is TRBJ2-1; 9 bases line up with TRBD1. V was clipped by 4 bases and J by 3 bases; unmatched bases: 7. The CDR3 sequence is 16 residues long. Germline lookup yields CDR1 LGHNT and CDR2 FRNRAP. CDR3 amino acids: CASGSPGQGIYNEQFF. The CDR3 DNA follows: TGTGCTAGTGGTTCCCCAGGACAGGGGATCTACAATGAGCAGTTCTTC.

The chain's CDR3 is CATSRGGMGVGGAQETQYF. Here the CDR3 DNA reads TGTGCCACCAGCAGAGGGGGAATGGGTGTCGGCGGGGCTCAAGAGACCCAGTACTTC. The V call is TRBV15, the J call TRBJ2-5, with D perhaps matching TRBD2 (6 bases). Germline V gene lookup returns CDR1 LNHNV and CDR2 YYDKDF (reference sequence). Between the trimmed V and J ends, which lost 1 base and 2 bases, there was a span of 23 bases. CDR3 length: 19 amino acids.

The J gene is TRBJ1-1, the V gene TRBV24-1, with 9 nucleotides matching TRBD1. Trimming at V came to 5 bases and at J to 10 bases, leaving 4 bases not matched to a gene. The CDR3 sequence is 12 residues long. The germline V gene has CDR1 KGHDR and CDR2 SFDVKD. The CDR3 DNA follows: TGTGCCACCAGTGTCGGACAGGGGCGAGCTTTCTTT. Residues: CATSVGQGRAFF.

The chain carries TRBV28 and TRBJ1-2, with 9 bases identical to TRBD1. After removal of 6 bases from V and 4 bases from J, the junction contained 6 bases not matched to a gene. This CDR3 contains 14 residues. The germline gives CDR1 MDHEN, CDR2 SYDVKM. CDR3 residues: CASRAGDRVYGYTF. DNA of the CDR3: TGTGCCAGCAGAGCCGGGGACAGGGTCTATGGCTACACCTTC.

The chain employs TRBV5-6 and TRBJ2-5; 8 bases agree with TRBD1. The CDR3 is made up of 14 amino acids. Germline-derived CDR1 and CDR2 are SGHDT and YYEEEE. The junction had 5 bases not matched to a gene; V was cut back by 5 bases and J by 2 bases. The CDR3 DNA reads TGTGCCAGCAGTTCAACAGGGGGACAAGAGACCCAGTACTTC. It encodes CASSSTGGQETQYF.

V is TRBV2 and J is TRBJ1-3; D perhaps matches TRBD1 (6 bases). Germline V CDR1 and CDR2: SNHLY, FYNNEI. The CDR3 contains 17 residues. Deletions cut 0 bases from V and 0 bases from J, with 12 bases between. The CDR3 sequence is CASSEAGGGFSGNTIYF. CDR3 nucleotides: TGTGCCAGCAGTGAAGCGGGAGGGGGGTTCTCTGGAAACACCATATATTTT.

The chain carries TRBV27 and TRBJ2-1; 11 bases fit TRBD2. The CDR3 spans 15 residues. The germline V gene encodes CDR1 MNHEY and CDR2 SMNVEV (reference sequence). Trimming removed 3 bases from V and 6 bases from J; junction bases left unmatched: 4. CDR3 sequence reads: CASSFGTSGFNEQFF. DNA of the CDR3: TGTGCCAGCAGTTTTGGGACTAGCGGATTCAATGAGCAGTTCTTC.